This entry lists 26 T cell receptor beta chains sequenced from one sample in a study of T cell responses to AZD1222 COVID-19 vaccine. Measured with immunoSEQ multiplex PCR; TCRdb has only the in-frame clones, and not every one. In the table there are some 150,000 clones, about 93% of which are singletons. Material: peripheral blood, obtained on day 0 of AZD1222 vaccination. These receptors were taken from an adult in good health.

The J gene is TRBJ2-6, the V gene TRBV27, with D perhaps matching TRBD1 (5 bases). The germline gives CDR1 MNHEY, CDR2 SMNVEV (reference sequence). Deletions cut 2 bases from V and 0 bases from J, with 11 bases between. The CDR3 loop spans 17 amino acids. The CDR3, as DNA: TGTGCCAGCAGTTTACAGGGCCCCCTCTCTGGGGCCAACGTCCTGACTTTC. Residues: CASSLQGPLSGANVLTF.

The J gene is TRBJ1-6, the V gene TRBV7-9; D gene unclear. The CDR3 sequence is 12 residues long. V shed 3 bases and J shed 5 bases, with 2 bases lying between them. The germline V gene encodes CDR1 SEHNR and CDR2 FQNEAQ (reference sequence). The CDR3 sequence is CASSFNNSPLHF. CDR3 nucleotide sequence: TGTGCCAGCAGCTTCAATAATTCACCCCTCCACTTT.

The CDR3 DNA reads TGCAGCGTGATAAAATTGACACCGAACTATGGCTACACCTTC. Amino acids: CSVIKLTPNYGYTF. The chain employs TRBV29-1 and TRBJ1-2; D not resolved. Germline CDR1 is SQVTM and CDR2 is ANQGSEA. Trimming cost V 6 bases and J 2 bases, with 16 bases left between them. The CDR3 totals 14 residues.

There are a few counts of this clone. This chain uses TRBV18 with TRBJ2-2; possible D gene TRBD2, 6 bases. The germline V gene has CDR1 KGHSH and CDR2 LQKENI. V was trimmed by 3 bases and J by 4 bases, leaving 15 bases between them. The CDR3 totals 16 residues. As DNA, the CDR3 is TGTGCCAGCTCACCTTGGAGGGATGCGGGCACCGGGGAGCTGTTTTTT. It encodes CASSPWRDAGTGELFF.

This clone was counted once. The chain recombines TRBV12-5 with TRBJ1-1; maybe TRBD1 (6 bases). The germline V and J ends were trimmed by 3 bases and 0 bases, with 11 bases remaining between them. This CDR3 comprises 15 residues. CDR1 is LGHNT and CDR2 is FRNRAP in the germline V gene. The chain's CDR3 is CASGFPTGMNTEAFF. The CDR3 DNA sequence: TGTGCTAGTGGTTTTCCGACAGGCATGAACACTGAAGCTTTCTTT.

V and J are TRBV6-5 and TRBJ2-2; D gene ambiguous. Trimming removed 0 bases at V and 7 bases at J, with 9 bases between. The germline V gene has CDR1 MNHEY and CDR2 SVGAGI. The CDR3 totals 14 residues. CDR3 residues: CASSYSSRIGELFF. In nucleotides, the CDR3 is TGTGCCAGCAGTTACTCCTCGAGGATCGGGGAGCTGTTTTTT.

The chain links TRBV28 to TRBJ1-5, with a tentative D call TRBD1 (6 bases). The germline V and J ends were trimmed by 8 bases and 3 bases, with 17 bases remaining between them. This CDR3 region has 15 residues. Per the germline V gene, CDR1 is MDHEN and CDR2 is SYDVKM. In DNA, the CDR3 is TGTGCCAGCGGGAGGGGCAGGGGAGACAATCAGCCCCAGCATTTT. Translation gives CASGRGRGDNQPQHF.

The chain recombines TRBV7-9 with TRBJ1-2; tentatively, D is TRBD1 (5 bases). The V gene lost 5 bases and the J gene lost 4 bases, with 11 bases spanning the gap. Per the germline V gene, CDR1 is SEHNR and CDR2 is FQNEAQ (reference sequence). There are 13 residues in the CDR3. The CDR3 DNA follows: TGTGCCAGCAGCCTGGGGGAAGCCTATGGCTACACCTTC. It codes for CASSLGEAYGYTF.

The chain is built from TRBV6-5 and TRBJ1-2, with 10 bases aligning to TRBD1. The CDR3 extends over 15 amino acids. The V gene end was trimmed by 0 bases and the J gene end by 8 bases; junction bases not matched to a gene: 6. CDR1 and CDR2 from the germline V gene are MNHEY and SVGAGI. CDR3 DNA: TGTGCCAGCAGTTACTCAGGGACAGGGGTCGGGGGCTACACCTTC. Its protein product is CASSYSGTGVGGYTF.

The chain joins TRBV3-1 (or the pseudogene TRBV3-2) to TRBJ1-1; a weak D match, TRBD1 (5 bases). The CDR3 consists of 12 residues. CDR1 LGHDT and CDR2 YNNKEL come from the germline V gene (reference sequence). The V end was cut by 4 bases, the J end by 7 bases, with 10 bases between. CDR3 region: CASSPFQGEAFF. The DNA for the CDR3 is TGTGCCAGCAGCCCCTTTCAGGGTGAAGCTTTCTTT.

The V call is TRBV11-2, the J call TRBJ1-6; tentatively, D is TRBD1 (5 bases). This CDR3 comprises 17 residues. V was trimmed by 5 bases and J by 2 bases, leaving 16 bases between them. Germline V gives CDR1 SGHAT, CDR2 FQNNGV. Here the CDR3 DNA reads TGTGCCAGCAGCCCCCCCTTGCGGGGCACCTATAATTCACCCCTCCACTTT. It codes for CASSPPLRGTYNSPLHF.

In DNA form, the CDR3 reads TGTGCCAGTAGTCTTATGGGGAACACTGAAGCTTTCTTT. It translates to CASSLMGNTEAFF. The V gene is TRBV19, the J gene TRBJ1-1, with D unclear. The CDR3 is 13 residues long. V shed 5 bases and J shed 1 base, with 8 bases lying between them. CDR1 and CDR2 (germline): LNHDA, SQIVND (reference sequence).

The V call is TRBV11-2, the J call TRBJ2-3, with D perhaps matching TRBD1 or TRBD2 (5 bases each). The V gene lost 0 bases and the J gene lost 1 base, with 11 bases spanning the gap. Germline-derived CDR1 and CDR2 are SGHAT and FQNNGV. The CDR3 extends over 16 amino acids. The CDR3: CASSLEWGSRTDTQYF. The CDR3 DNA is TGTGCCAGCAGCTTAGAATGGGGGAGTCGCACAGATACGCAGTATTTT.

The rearrangement uses TRBV12-5 and TRBJ2-5; 8 bases align to TRBD2. The CDR3 loop spans 17 amino acids. J gave up 5 bases and V 0 bases, and 11 bases lay outside the gene matches. Germline-derived CDR1 and CDR2 are LGHNT and FRNRAP. In DNA form, the CDR3 reads TGTGCTAGTGGTTTGGTAGAGACTAGCGTGTGGGGGGAGACCCAGTACTTC. This codes for CASGLVETSVWGETQYF.

The rearrangement uses TRBV6-1 and TRBJ1-5; D is uncertain. Between the trimmed V and J ends, which lost 1 base and 7 bases, there was a span of 11 bases. This CDR3 has 14 amino acids. Germline CDR1 is MNHNS and CDR2 is SASEGT. The CDR3 sequence is CASSEGPEGQPQHF. CDR3 nucleotide sequence: TGTGCCAGCAGTGAAGGACCTGAGGGCCAGCCCCAGCATTTT.

V and J are TRBV27 and TRBJ1-6, with D possibly being TRBD1 (6 bases). CDR1 is MNHEY and CDR2 is SMNVEV in the germline V gene (reference sequence). The germline V and J ends were trimmed by 4 bases and 7 bases, with 14 bases remaining between them. The CDR3 length is 15 residues. The CDR3 bases are TGTGCCAGCAGTTGGGGGGGCCGGGGCAATTCACCCCTCCACTTT. Protein product: CASSWGGRGNSPLHF.

The V call is TRBV5-4, the J call TRBJ2-1; TRBD2 matches 12 bases. V was clipped by 4 bases and J by 1 base; unmatched bases: 3. The CDR3 runs to 16 residues. Germline CDR1 and CDR2: SGHNT and YYREEE (reference sequence). The DNA for the CDR3 is TGTGCCAGCAGCCCTGGACTAGCGGGATCCTACAATGAGCAGTTCTTC. As protein: CASSPGLAGSYNEQFF.

This chain links TRBV5-1 with TRBJ1-6; D gene uncertain. Trimming stripped 1 base from V and 0 bases from J, with 11 bases between. Germline lookup yields CDR1 SGHRS and CDR2 YFSETQ. CDR3 size: 17 residues. CDR3 in amino acids: CASSLRAVSSYNSPLHF. The CDR3 region has the DNA TGCGCCAGCAGCTTGCGGGCGGTAAGCTCCTATAATTCACCCCTCCACTTT.

The chain carries TRBV28 and TRBJ2-5; 8 bases agree with TRBD1. V was clipped by 5 bases and J by 4 bases; unmatched bases: 9. Germline values: CDR1 MDHEN, CDR2 SYDVKM. The CDR3 has 15 amino acids. The CDR3 here is CASSQNQGARETQYF. CDR3 in DNA: TGTGCCAGCAGTCAGAACCAGGGGGCGAGAGAGACCCAGTACTTC.

V gene TRBV29-1 combines with J gene TRBJ1-1; D might be TRBD1 (5 bases). With 7 bases removed from V and 4 bases from J, the gap between germline ends came to 19 bases. Germline V gene sequence: CDR1 SQVTM, CDR2 ANQGSEA. This CDR3 comprises 14 residues. DNA of the CDR3: TGCAGCGCCGCAGGGACGAGGCGATCCACTGAAGCTTTCTTT. This translates into CSAAGTRRSTEAFF.

The J gene is TRBJ1-2, the V gene TRBV24-1, with 7 bases matching TRBD1. In germline, CDR1 is KGHDR, CDR2 SFDVKD. V lost 4 bases, J lost 0 bases, and 4 bases stayed unmatched. CDR3 length: 15 amino acids. The chain's CDR3 is CATSDGTATNYGYTF. The CDR3 coding sequence is TGTGCCACCAGTGACGGGACAGCAACTAACTATGGCTACACCTTC.

The CDR3 DNA reads as TGTGCCAGCAGCCACCCGGGGGACTATGGCTACACCTTC. It codes for CASSHPGDYGYTF. The chain is built from TRBV3-1 (or the pseudogene TRBV3-2) and TRBJ1-2; D may be TRBD1 (5 bases). CDR1 LGHDT and CDR2 YNNKEL come from the germline V gene (reference sequence). Trimming removed 3 bases from V and 3 bases from J, with 8 bases in between. This CDR3 is 13 amino acids long.

The V call is TRBV19, the J call TRBJ2-5; TRBD2 might be the D (6 bases). Deletions cut 4 bases from V and 2 bases from J, with 11 bases between. The CDR3 sequence is 14 residues long. Germline V gene data show CDR1 as LNHDA and CDR2 as SQIVND (reference sequence). CDR3 in amino acids: CASSRASVQETQYF. For the CDR3, the DNA is TGTGCCAGTAGTAGGGCTAGCGTACAAGAGACCCAGTACTTC.

This chain connects TRBV28 to TRBJ1-2; D possibly corresponds to TRBD1 (6 bases). CDR1 MDHEN and CDR2 SYDVKM come from the germline V gene. Trimming removed 5 bases at V and 2 bases at J, with 21 bases between. The length of the CDR3 is 17 residues. For the CDR3, the DNA is TGTGCCAGCAGTACATCGACAGGTTTCGGATCCAACTATGGCTACACCTTC. Its translation is CASSTSTGFGSNYGYTF.

With regard to this clone: This CDR3 is also generated by other DNA sequences in the sample. The chain employs TRBV5-1 and TRBJ2-3; no firm D call. Germline V gene data show CDR1 as SGHRS and CDR2 as YFSETQ. The length of the CDR3 is 15 residues. V was shortened by 0 bases and J by 0 bases, with 8 bases between the two germline ends. The CDR3 nucleotides read TGCGCCAGCAGCTTGGTGGCAGCGAGCACAGATACGCAGTATTTT. It encodes CASSLVAASTDTQYF. Based on the CDR3 plus reference TRBV5-1 and TRBJ2-3, the full variable domain is KAGVTQTPRYLIKTRGQQVTLSCSPISGHRSVSWYQQTPGQGLQFLFEYFSETQRNKGNFPGRFSGRQFSNSRSEMNVSTLELGDSALYLCASSLVAASTDTQYFGPGTRLTVL.

The rearrangement uses TRBV19 and TRBJ1-2; unclear D gene. Germline CDR1 LNHDA, CDR2 SQIVND (reference sequence). The V gene lost 7 bases and the J gene lost 3 bases, with 9 bases spanning the gap. The CDR3 runs 12 residues. DNA for the CDR3: TGTGCCAGTACCCCCGGGTACTATGGCTACACCTTC. Translating it yields CASTPGYYGYTF.